These 7 T cell receptor beta chains came from one sample sequenced in a study of T cell responses to AZD1222 COVID-19 vaccine. Only in-frame clones appear in the TCRdb table, and some are missing; sequencing was by immunoSEQ multiplex PCR. The sample has about 93,000 clones, 75% to 90% seen once; the top ten hold about 2.7%. Sequencing was performed on peripheral blood, taken 28 days after the second AZD1222 dose. These receptor sequences come from an adult who received the AZD1222 COVID-19 vaccine.

V and J are TRBV30 and TRBJ1-2, with 9 bases identical to TRBD1. This CDR3 has 14 amino acids. J gave up 8 bases and V 2 bases, and 9 bases lay outside the gene matches. CDR1 is GTSNPN, CDR2 SVGIG, per germline (reference sequence). CDR3 sequence (DNA): TGTGCCTGGAGTTCTCAGACAGGGGGGTTGGGCTACACCTTC. It codes for CAWSSQTGGLGYTF.

V gene TRBV19 combines with J gene TRBJ1-1, with 7 positions matching TRBD1. V lost 1 base, J lost 2 bases, and 7 bases stayed unmatched. The V gene's germline CDR1 is LNHDA and CDR2 SQIVND (reference sequence). The CDR3 contains 16 residues. CDR3 nucleotide sequence: TGTGCCAGTAGTATAGGGGACGACAGGGTCAACACTGAAGCTTTCTTT. It yields the protein CASSIGDDRVNTEAFF.

The chain joins TRBV29-1 to TRBJ1-2; no clear D gene. From germline, CDR1 is SQVTM and CDR2 ANQGSEA. This CDR3 region has 14 residues. The V and J ends lost 0 bases and 4 bases respectively, with 12 bases between them. CDR3 coding DNA: TGCAGCGTTGAAGACGAGGACCTTCTCTATGGCTACACCTTC. Amino acid sequence: CSVEDEDLLYGYTF.

This clone occurred once. The chain is built from TRBV4-2 and TRBJ2-1; 9 bases map to TRBD2. The CDR3 extends over 18 amino acids. The V segment lost 3 bases and the J segment 2 bases; nucleotides outside the gene matches: 11. Germline V gives CDR1 LGHNA, CDR2 YNFKEQ. The CDR3 region has the DNA TGTGCCAGCAGCCACTCCACGGGCGGCGGGGGGGCCTACAATGAGCAGTTCTTC. It codes for CASSHSTGGGGAYNEQFF.

The chain uses TRBV18 and TRBJ1-4; TRBD1 aligns across 9 bases. CDR3 length: 15 amino acids. Germline V gene sequence: CDR1 KGHSH, CDR2 LQKENI. The junction had 2 bases not matched to a gene; V was cut back by 6 bases and J by 0 bases. CDR3 amino acids: CASSGQGATNEKLFF. The CDR3 coding sequence is TGTGCCAGCTCGGGACAGGGCGCAACTAATGAAAAACTGTTTTTT.

The chain couples TRBV4-3 to TRBJ2-7, with D perhaps TRBD1 (6 bases). Germline assignment: CDR1 LGHNA and CDR2 YSLEER. Trimming shortened V by 0 bases and J by 4 bases, and 10 bases separated the two germline ends. This CDR3 has 14 amino acids. The CDR3 nucleotides read TGCGCCAGCAGCCAAGATCACAGGGTTTACGAGCAGTACTTC. Translation gives CASSQDHRVYEQYF.

The genes are TRBV6-6 and TRBJ1-6, with D possibly being TRBD1 (5 bases). The CDR3 loop spans 17 amino acids. Trimming shortened V by 5 bases and J by 7 bases, and 21 bases separated the two germline ends. Germline CDR1 MNHNY, CDR2 SVGAGI (reference sequence). CDR3 in amino acids: CASSRGSVGAGNSPLHF. Here the CDR3 DNA reads TGTGCCAGCAGTCGGGGGTCGGTTGGGGCAGGGAATTCACCCCTCCACTTT.